The rows below give T cell receptor beta chains drawn from one sample of a study of T cell responses to AZD1222 COVID-19 vaccine. Some clones are missing from TCRdb's copy, which holds only in-frame ones; the method was immunoSEQ multiplex PCR. The sample shows 85,000 to 100,000 clones, around nine tenths of them seen only once. Material: peripheral blood, obtained on day 0 of AZD1222 vaccination. The source of these receptors is an adult in good health. Each CDR3 is given with its conserved first and last residue. Each record gives: J gene, V gene, D gene, clone size, CDR3 protein, CDR3 DNA. D genes are given only for firm matches. Clone sizes are given selectively: once, few, many, or a class where the clone is expanded.

j_gene: TRBJ2-1
v_gene: TRBV5-1
d_gene: .
abundance: .
CDR3aa: CASSSRGPTGVGDNEQFF
CDR3nt: TGCGCCAGCAGCTCCCGGGGCCCGACAGGTGTAGGCGACAATGAGCAGTTCTTC

j_gene: TRBJ1-2
v_gene: TRBV7-2
d_gene: .
abundance: .
CDR3aa: CASSPTTGPLGYTF
CDR3nt: TGTGCCAGCAGCCCCACTACAGGCCCGCTAGGCTACACCTTC

j_gene: TRBJ2-4
v_gene: TRBV9
d_gene: TRBD1
abundance: once
CDR3aa: CASSVEGAANIQYF
CDR3nt: TGTGCCAGCAGCGTAGAGGGGGCCGCAAACATTCAGTACTTC

j_gene: TRBJ2-3
v_gene: TRBV7-9
d_gene: TRBD2
abundance: .
CDR3aa: CASSLGERGASTDTQYF
CDR3nt: TGTGCCAGCAGCTTAGGGGAGCGGGGGGCTTCCACAGATACGCAGTATTTT

j_gene: TRBJ1-1
v_gene: TRBV9
d_gene: .
abundance: .
CDR3aa: CASSGGGTSLMNTEAFF
CDR3nt: TGTGCCAGCAGCGGAGGTGGGACTTCTCTCATGAACACTGAAGCTTTCTTT

j_gene: TRBJ2-5
v_gene: TRBV5-1
d_gene: .
abundance: .
CDR3aa: CASIGADETQYF
CDR3nt: TGCGCCAGCATCGGGGCTGACGAGACCCAGTACTTC

j_gene: TRBJ1-2
v_gene: TRBV19
d_gene: .
abundance: .
CDR3aa: CASSEAASYGYTF
CDR3nt: TGTGCCAGTAGTGAAGCGGCCTCGTATGGCTACACCTTC

j_gene: TRBJ2-1
v_gene: TRBV5-6
d_gene: TRBD2
abundance: .
CDR3aa: CASSSGPGLDNEQFF
CDR3nt: TGTGCCAGCAGCTCGGGTCCTGGACTAGACAATGAGCAGTTCTTC

j_gene: TRBJ1-2
v_gene: TRBV2
d_gene: .
abundance: .
CDR3aa: CASADIFGYTF
CDR3nt: TGTGCCAGCGCGGACATTTTCGGCTACACCTTC

j_gene: TRBJ1-5
v_gene: TRBV20-1
d_gene: .
abundance: once
CDR3aa: CSASPGEGDQPQHF
CDR3nt: TGCAGTGCTAGTCCAGGGGAGGGAGATCAGCCCCAGCATTTT

j_gene: TRBJ1-3
v_gene: TRBV27
d_gene: .
abundance: .
CDR3aa: CASSPLPLNTIYF
CDR3nt: TGTGCCAGCAGCCCCTTGCCGTTAAACACCATATATTTT

j_gene: TRBJ1-1
v_gene: TRBV27
d_gene: .
abundance: .
CDR3aa: CASSLLQGEAFF
CDR3nt: TGTGCCAGCAGTTTATTGCAGGGGGAAGCTTTCTTT

j_gene: TRBJ1-5
v_gene: TRBV18
d_gene: .
abundance: .
CDR3aa: CASSPPRTLIGSNQPQHF
CDR3nt: TGTGCCAGCTCACCACCGCGGACCCTTATAGGTAGCAATCAGCCCCAGCATTTT

j_gene: TRBJ2-1
v_gene: TRBV2
d_gene: .
abundance: .
CDR3aa: CASSALASYNEQFF
CDR3nt: TGTGCCAGCAGTGCGCTAGCCTCGTACAATGAGCAGTTCTTC

j_gene: TRBJ2-1
v_gene: TRBV27
d_gene: .
abundance: .
CDR3aa: CASSYTGTYNEQFF
CDR3nt: TGTGCCAGCAGTTATACGGGCACCTACAATGAGCAGTTCTTC

j_gene: TRBJ2-3
v_gene: TRBV6-4
d_gene: TRBD2
abundance: once
CDR3aa: CASSKAGGQDTQYF
CDR3nt: TGTGCCAGCAGTAAAGCGGGGGGCCAAGATACGCAGTATTTT

j_gene: TRBJ1-2
v_gene: TRBV4-1
d_gene: TRBD1
abundance: .
CDR3aa: CASSQGGWDRDYGYTF
CDR3nt: TGCGCCAGCAGCCAAGGGGGCTGGGACAGGGACTATGGCTACACCTTC

j_gene: TRBJ1-6
v_gene: TRBV6-1
d_gene: .
abundance: few
CDR3aa: CASSEAAGKNSPLHF
CDR3nt: TGTGCCAGCAGTGAAGCCGCAGGCAAAAATTCACCCCTCCACTTT

j_gene: TRBJ2-2
v_gene: TRBV4-3
d_gene: .
abundance: .
CDR3aa: CASSPMSNTGELFF
CDR3nt: TGCGCCAGCAGCCCTATGTCGAACACCGGGGAGCTGTTTTTT

j_gene: TRBJ2-3
v_gene: TRBV6-2/TRBV6-3
d_gene: .
abundance: .
CDR3aa: CASSYGSPGPDTQYF
CDR3nt: TGTGCCAGCAGTTACGGAAGTCCCGGGCCAGATACGCAGTATTTT

j_gene: TRBJ2-5
v_gene: TRBV30
d_gene: .
abundance: .
CDR3aa: CASPTQYF
CDR3nt: TGTGCCTCCCCGACCCAGTACTTC

j_gene: TRBJ1-2
v_gene: TRBV6-5
d_gene: TRBD1
abundance: .
CDR3aa: CASRSTGGNYGYTF
CDR3nt: TGTGCCAGCAGGTCCACAGGGGGGAACTATGGCTACACCTTC

j_gene: TRBJ1-1
v_gene: TRBV5-4
d_gene: TRBD1
abundance: .
CDR3aa: CASRRDRANTEAFF
CDR3nt: TGTGCCAGCAGAAGGGACAGGGCGAACACTGAAGCTTTCTTT

j_gene: TRBJ1-5
v_gene: TRBV19
d_gene: .
abundance: once
CDR3aa: CASTPGNSNQPQHF
CDR3nt: TGTGCCAGTACCCCAGGTAATAGCAATCAGCCCCAGCATTTT

j_gene: TRBJ2-2
v_gene: TRBV7-6
d_gene: TRBD1
abundance: .
CDR3aa: CASSLWTGLNTGELFF
CDR3nt: TGTGCCAGCAGCTTATGGACAGGGCTGAACACCGGGGAGCTGTTTTTT

j_gene: TRBJ2-3
v_gene: TRBV7-2
d_gene: .
abundance: .
CDR3aa: CASTSAPFEQLTDTQYF
CDR3nt: TGTGCCAGCACCTCAGCCCCCTTCGAGCAGCTCACAGATACGCAGTATTTT

j_gene: TRBJ1-2
v_gene: TRBV9
d_gene: .
abundance: .
CDR3aa: CASSVEGSRGYTF
CDR3nt: TGTGCCAGCAGCGTAGAGGGGAGCCGTGGCTACACCTTC

j_gene: TRBJ2-5
v_gene: TRBV3-1/TRBV3-2
d_gene: .
abundance: .
CDR3aa: CASSLGTQYF
CDR3nt: TGTGCCAGCAGCCTGGGGACCCAGTACTTC

j_gene: TRBJ2-5
v_gene: TRBV11-3
d_gene: TRBD2
abundance: .
CDR3aa: CASSPGGRASETQYF
CDR3nt: TGTGCCAGCAGTCCCGGCGGGAGGGCTTCAGAGACCCAGTACTTC

j_gene: TRBJ1-2
v_gene: TRBV6-5
d_gene: .
abundance: .
CDR3aa: CASVLGAGYTF
CDR3nt: TGTGCCAGCGTTCTAGGGGCTGGCTACACCTTC

j_gene: TRBJ1-2
v_gene: TRBV7-2
d_gene: .
abundance: .
CDR3aa: CASSSVPGETYGYTF
CDR3nt: TGTGCCAGCAGCTCGGTCCCAGGGGAAACCTATGGCTACACCTTC

j_gene: TRBJ2-3
v_gene: TRBV13
d_gene: .
abundance: .
CDR3aa: CASSTRTSTDTQYF
CDR3nt: TGTGCCAGCAGCACCCGAACTAGCACAGATACGCAGTATTTT

j_gene: TRBJ2-7
v_gene: TRBV9
d_gene: .
abundance: .
CDR3aa: CASSVEAVPSYEQYF
CDR3nt: TGTGCCAGCAGCGTAGAAGCGGTGCCCTCCTACGAGCAGTACTTC

j_gene: TRBJ1-3
v_gene: TRBV11-2
d_gene: .
abundance: .
CDR3aa: CASSLEGDSGNTIYF
CDR3nt: TGTGCCAGCAGCTTAGAAGGGGACTCTGGAAACACCATATATTTT

j_gene: TRBJ1-5
v_gene: TRBV28
d_gene: TRBD1
abundance: .
CDR3aa: CASVPGGADQPQHF
CDR3nt: TGTGCCAGCGTTCCAGGGGGCGCAGATCAGCCCCAGCATTTT

j_gene: TRBJ2-3
v_gene: TRBV9
d_gene: TRBD1
abundance: .
CDR3aa: CASSVEGGTGMGTDTQYF
CDR3nt: TGTGCCAGCAGCGTCGAAGGGGGGACAGGGATGGGCACAGATACGCAGTATTTT

j_gene: TRBJ2-1
v_gene: TRBV7-9
d_gene: .
abundance: .
CDR3aa: CASSFGYNEQFF
CDR3nt: TGTGCCAGCAGCTTTGGCTACAATGAGCAGTTCTTC

j_gene: TRBJ2-1
v_gene: TRBV9
d_gene: TRBD1
abundance: .
CDR3aa: CASNLGGLYNEQFF
CDR3nt: TGTGCCAGCAACTTAGGGGGCCTCTACAATGAGCAGTTCTTC

j_gene: TRBJ2-3
v_gene: TRBV6-5
d_gene: .
abundance: .
CDR3aa: CASSYSQIGSLDTQYF
CDR3nt: TGTGCCAGCAGTTACTCACAGATCGGGAGCCTAGATACGCAGTATTTT

j_gene: TRBJ1-5
v_gene: TRBV28
d_gene: .
abundance: .
CDR3aa: CASSPLAWRGNQPQHF
CDR3nt: TGTGCCAGCAGCCCCCTGGCCTGGCGCGGCAATCAGCCCCAGCATTTT

j_gene: TRBJ2-5
v_gene: TRBV21-1
d_gene: .
abundance: .
CDR3aa: CASSSLTSGGAPASPETQYF
CDR3nt: TGTGCCAGCAGCAGCCTGACTAGCGGGGGGGCCCCTGCTAGTCCAGAGACCCAGTACTTC

j_gene: TRBJ1-4
v_gene: TRBV6-6
d_gene: TRBD1
abundance: .
CDR3aa: CASSLQGAREKLFF
CDR3nt: TGTGCCAGCAGTTTACAGGGGGCGCGTGAAAAACTGTTTTTT

j_gene: TRBJ1-5
v_gene: TRBV10-1
d_gene: .
abundance: .
CDR3aa: CASSGRQGYQPQHF
CDR3nt: TGCGCCAGCAGTGGGCGCCAGGGCTATCAGCCCCAGCATTTT

j_gene: TRBJ2-7
v_gene: TRBV5-4
d_gene: .
abundance: few
CDR3aa: CASSFGGRGRVYGYEQYF
CDR3nt: TGTGCCAGCAGCTTTGGTGGCCGGGGACGAGTGTATGGCTACGAGCAGTACTTC

j_gene: TRBJ2-2
v_gene: TRBV29-1
d_gene: .
abundance: .
CDR3aa: CSVATGSNTGELFF
CDR3nt: TGCAGCGTTGCAACAGGATCGAACACCGGGGAGCTGTTTTTT

j_gene: TRBJ1-1
v_gene: TRBV10-3
d_gene: TRBD1
abundance: .
CDR3aa: CAIRQGQGELGAFF
CDR3nt: TGTGCCATCAGACAGGGACAGGGGGAACTGGGGGCTTTCTTT

j_gene: TRBJ2-7
v_gene: TRBV15
d_gene: TRBD1
abundance: .
CDR3aa: CATSRLIGQGAPYEQYF
CDR3nt: TGTGCCACCAGCAGACTAATCGGACAGGGAGCACCCTACGAGCAGTACTTC

j_gene: TRBJ1-3
v_gene: TRBV7-5
d_gene: .
abundance: .
CDR3aa: CARSPEGDCGNTIYF
CDR3nt: TGTGCCAGAAGTCCCGAAGGGGATTGTGGAAACACCATATATTTT

j_gene: TRBJ2-7
v_gene: TRBV5-1
d_gene: .
abundance: .
CDR3aa: CASSLGGGLTYEQYF
CDR3nt: TGCGCCAGCAGCTTGGGCGGGGGCCTAACCTACGAGCAGTACTTC

j_gene: TRBJ1-1
v_gene: TRBV7-9
d_gene: .
abundance: .
CDR3aa: CASSYFMNTEAFF
CDR3nt: TGTGCCAGCAGCTACTTTATGAACACTGAAGCTTTCTTT

j_gene: TRBJ2-5
v_gene: TRBV29-1
d_gene: .
abundance: .
CDR3aa: CSVEASGETQYF
CDR3nt: TGCAGCGTTGAGGCCTCAGGGGAGACCCAGTACTTC

j_gene: TRBJ1-1
v_gene: TRBV4-1
d_gene: .
abundance: .
CDR3aa: CAAGGLSTEAFF
CDR3nt: TGCGCCGCGGGGGGTCTTTCGACTGAAGCTTTCTTT